This T cell receptor (gamma chain) was captured in a study of Vδ1+ human thymocytes. Findings and limits, study-wide: Unlike peripheral blood Vdelta1+ controls, thymic delta-chain sequences included about 20% Vdelta2 and few Vdelta3. Unexpected Vdelta2 sequences could cause misinterpretation of bulk repertoire data. Many TRG clonotypes were shared between donors; TRD repertoires were essentially private. Thymic TRG and TRD repertoires appeared highly polyclonal.

RNA was extracted from the cells and then reverse transcribed. Multiplex PCR used pooled V-gene forward primers and a constant-region reverse primer to amplify CDR3s. TCRdb reanalysed the multiplex PCR reads with CATT. The sample holds 25,000 to 35,000 gamma-chain clones, around 18% seen once. Sorted Vdelta1+ thymocytes were about 97% to 99.6% pure. V lost 0 bases to trimming and J lost 13 bases; unmatched junction nucleotides: 6. The length of the CDR3 is 11 residues. The germline CDR1 and CDR2 sequences are VENAVY and YDSYNSRV. On this clone: Its antigen remains unknown.

The rearrangement links TRGV8 to TRGJ1 or TRGJ2. The sequenced sample consisted of Vdelta1+ gamma-delta thymocytes from the thymus. Specified subset: FACS-sorted CD3+ TCRalphabeta- TCRVdelta1+ TCRVdelta2- thymocytes. The sequence was obtained from a boy under three years old who had congenital heart surgery. The CDR3 protein is CATWDRLRKLF. In DNA form, the CDR3 reads TGTGCCACCTGGGATAGGCTTAGAAAACTCTTT.